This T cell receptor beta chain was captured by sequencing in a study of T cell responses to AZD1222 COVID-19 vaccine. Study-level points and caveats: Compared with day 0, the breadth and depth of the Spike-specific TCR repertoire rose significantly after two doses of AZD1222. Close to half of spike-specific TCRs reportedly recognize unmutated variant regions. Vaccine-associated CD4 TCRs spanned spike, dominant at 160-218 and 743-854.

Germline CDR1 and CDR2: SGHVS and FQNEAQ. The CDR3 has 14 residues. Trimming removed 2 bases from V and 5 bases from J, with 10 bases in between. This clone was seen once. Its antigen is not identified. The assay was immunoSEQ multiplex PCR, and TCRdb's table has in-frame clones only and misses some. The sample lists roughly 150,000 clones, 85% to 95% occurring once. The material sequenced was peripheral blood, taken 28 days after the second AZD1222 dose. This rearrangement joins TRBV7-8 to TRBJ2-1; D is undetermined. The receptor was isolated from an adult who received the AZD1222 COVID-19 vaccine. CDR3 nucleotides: TGTGCCAGCAGCTTATTTGAGGAGAACAATGAGCAGTTCTTC. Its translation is CASSLFEENNEQFF.